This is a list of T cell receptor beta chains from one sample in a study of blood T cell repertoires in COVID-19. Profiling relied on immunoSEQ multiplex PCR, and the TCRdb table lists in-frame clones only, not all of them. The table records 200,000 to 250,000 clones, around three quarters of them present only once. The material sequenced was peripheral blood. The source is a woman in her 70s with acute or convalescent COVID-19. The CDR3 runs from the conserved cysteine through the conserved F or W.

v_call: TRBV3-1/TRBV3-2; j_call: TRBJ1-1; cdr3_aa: CASSQAWGRTEAFF
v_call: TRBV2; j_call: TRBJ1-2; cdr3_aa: CASSALGTGDGYTF
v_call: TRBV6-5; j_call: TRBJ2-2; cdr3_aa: CASSYFGQGNTGELFF
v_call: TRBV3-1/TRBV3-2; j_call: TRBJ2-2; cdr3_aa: CASSVKSNTGELFF
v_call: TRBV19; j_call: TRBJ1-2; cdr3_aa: CASTDRANGYTF
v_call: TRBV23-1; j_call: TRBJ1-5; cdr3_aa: CASTPRGPSMFSDNQPQHF
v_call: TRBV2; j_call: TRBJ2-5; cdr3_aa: CASMNGLAVEETQYF
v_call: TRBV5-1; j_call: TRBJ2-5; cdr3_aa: CASSLWALAGEETQYF
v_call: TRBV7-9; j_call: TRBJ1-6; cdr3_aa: CASSYSGTGFTNSPLHF
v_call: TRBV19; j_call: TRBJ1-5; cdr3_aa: CASSMGQGGQPQHF
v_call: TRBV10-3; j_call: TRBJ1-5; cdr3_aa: CAISESTRGSNQPQHF
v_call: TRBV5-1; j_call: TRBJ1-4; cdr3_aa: CASNGGATNEKLFF
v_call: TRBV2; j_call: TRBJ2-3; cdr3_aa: CASTRDDTDTQYF
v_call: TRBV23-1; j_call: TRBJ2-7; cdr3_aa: CASITTSFSYEQYF
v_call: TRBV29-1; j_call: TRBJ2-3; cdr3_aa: CSVVVRGTDTQYF
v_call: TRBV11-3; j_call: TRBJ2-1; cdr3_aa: CASSLEQPNEQFF
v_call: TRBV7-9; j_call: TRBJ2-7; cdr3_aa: CASSFLGQGGEQYF
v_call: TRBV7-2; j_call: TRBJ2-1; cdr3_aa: CASSSRGNEQFF
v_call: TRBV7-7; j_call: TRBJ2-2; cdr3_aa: CASSLAGGVNTGELFF
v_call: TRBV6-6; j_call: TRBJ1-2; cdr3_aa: CASGAYGYTF
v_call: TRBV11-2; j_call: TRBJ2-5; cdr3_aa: CASSLTLAGVETQYF
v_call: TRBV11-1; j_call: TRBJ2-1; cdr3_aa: CASSLGRFRSYNEQFF
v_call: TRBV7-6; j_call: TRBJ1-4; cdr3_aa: CASSSNRNRGEKLFF
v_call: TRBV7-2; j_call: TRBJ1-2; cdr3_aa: CASGLYYGYTF
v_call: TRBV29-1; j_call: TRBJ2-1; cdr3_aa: CSVSSGGHEQFF
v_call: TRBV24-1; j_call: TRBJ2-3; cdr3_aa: CATSDSGRGLSTDTQYF
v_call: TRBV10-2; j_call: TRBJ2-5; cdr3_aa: CASSDRAGGTQYF
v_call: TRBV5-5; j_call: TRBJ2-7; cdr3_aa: CASIKGDRHSYEQYF
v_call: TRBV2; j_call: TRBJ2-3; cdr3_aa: CASNGLAGLYTDTQYF
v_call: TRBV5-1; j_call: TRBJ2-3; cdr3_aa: CASKEGSEDTQYF
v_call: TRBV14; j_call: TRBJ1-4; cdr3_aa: CASSHPGGKLFF
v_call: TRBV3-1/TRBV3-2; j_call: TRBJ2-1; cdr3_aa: CASSQGDRGGFNEQFF
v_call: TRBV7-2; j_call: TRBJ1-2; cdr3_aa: CASSRWKDRGYGYTF
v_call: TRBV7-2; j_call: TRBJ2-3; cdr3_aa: CASSRTSGGAVTDTQYF
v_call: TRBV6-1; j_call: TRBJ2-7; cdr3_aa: CASSDPQGDEQYF
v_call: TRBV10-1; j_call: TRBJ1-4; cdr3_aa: CASSEAGNNEKLFF
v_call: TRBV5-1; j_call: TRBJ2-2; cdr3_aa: CASSLGVTGELFF
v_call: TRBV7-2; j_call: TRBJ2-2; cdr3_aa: CASSPRLAGGSAELFF
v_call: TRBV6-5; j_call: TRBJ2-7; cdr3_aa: CASSYSGGFVGYEQYF
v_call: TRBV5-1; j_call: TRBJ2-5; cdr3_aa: CASSSSGGQETQYF
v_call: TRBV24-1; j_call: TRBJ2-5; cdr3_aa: CATSGDGRDTQYF
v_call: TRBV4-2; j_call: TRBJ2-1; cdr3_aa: CASSQLGGDYNEQFF
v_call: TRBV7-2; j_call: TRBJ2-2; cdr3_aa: CASSPLLGANTGELFF
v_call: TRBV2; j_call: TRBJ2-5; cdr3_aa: CASREGETQYF
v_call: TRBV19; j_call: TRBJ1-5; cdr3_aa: CASSPQGGQPQHF
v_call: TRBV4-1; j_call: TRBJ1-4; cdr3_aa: CASSQGTDPNEKLFF
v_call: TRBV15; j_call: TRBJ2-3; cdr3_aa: CATSGQGARDTQYF
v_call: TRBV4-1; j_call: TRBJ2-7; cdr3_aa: CASSFGTSGYEQYF
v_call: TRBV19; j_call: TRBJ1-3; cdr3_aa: CASSILGTLGNTIYF
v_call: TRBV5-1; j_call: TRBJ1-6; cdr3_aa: CASSLETGTGGSPLHF
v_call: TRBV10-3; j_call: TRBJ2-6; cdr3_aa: CAISEASLGSGANVLTF
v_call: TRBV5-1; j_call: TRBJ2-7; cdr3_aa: CASSLEWGQGKEEQYF